This T cell receptor beta chain was identified in a study of cytomegalovirus exposure and HLA in healthy donors (dated by TCRdb to the late 2010s). About the full investigation: An earlier analysis of fewer than 750 of the donors reported 250 to 300 Gb of sequence data and 95 million to 130 million unique TCR beta sequences obtained from around 190 million T cells. Roughly 310 gigabases of sequencing data and tens of millions of unique TCR sequences were included in an early release covering roughly 700 HLA-typed donors. Among the roughly 390 genotyped donors, approximately 76% belonged to the genetic ancestry cluster associated with self-reported Caucasian donors. The aim of the study was to test whether cataloging public T cell receptors could identify signatures of past pathogen exposure. The study used immunosequencing to profile the T cell repertoires of several hundred subjects and linked those repertoires to cytomegalovirus serostatus. Along with the approximately 600-subject first cohort, a separate validation cohort of over a hundred different subjects was used. High-throughput TCR immunosequencing, statistical association of individual TCRs with disease status, and machine learning were combined to predict cytomegalovirus infection status. To study patterns of TCR occurrence, a later analysis re-analyzed previously published TCR beta repertoires from 666 donors and added high-resolution HLA genotyping. The later analysis used no new phenotypic data to find candidate immune exposures, relying instead on TCR beta sequences and their occurrence across donors. An earlier analysis of roughly 580 of the donors used high-throughput TCR beta sequencing to judge whether each TCR beta V gene segment behaved as functional or pseudogenic. Donor age, sex, ethnicity and CMV serostatus were compiled together with the repertoire data. In a later genetic analysis, genome-wide SNP genotypes for about three fifths of the roughly 670 donors were used, and that subset was treated as a discovery cohort. Every repertoire in the discovery cohort had been generated on one and the same sequencing platform. HLA typing covered class I and class II loci at four-digit resolution. Typing coverage differed by locus: A, B, C, DRB1 and DQB1 were typed in roughly 620-640 donors, DQA1 in 500 to 550, DPA1 in some 610, and DPB1 in 472. A few DR-DQ haplotypes were treated as single units for association and clustering because of strong linkage in the cohort. Among around 400 genotyped donors of the cohort, an average of approximately 230,000 unique TCR beta nucleotide sequences were sequenced per donor, roughly 20% of them non-productive.

Its CDR3 holds 13 amino acids, cysteine through phenylalanine. The sequence is cut down to CDR3 DNA, 39 bases in frame from base 1. Trimming at the junction amounts to 5 bases on V and 6 bases on J, and the germline ends lie 12 bases apart. Taken from the germline V gene (reference sequence), the CDR1 and CDR2 loops are SEHNR and FQNEAQ. On this clone itself: The target of this receptor is not known. No per-base quality is available; no much larger clone lies one base away.

Preparation of the library involved the immunoSEQ multiplex PCR assay. For the multiplex PCR, a mixture combining 60 forward primers for TCR Vbeta segments and 13 reverse primers for TCR Jbeta segments was used. The CDR3 region of rearranged TCR beta genes was amplified from genomic DNA by a multiplex PCR assay. The amplified TCR beta libraries were sequenced on the Illumina HiSeq System as 87-base-pair reads. The study's processing was this. A later analysis tallied roughly 80 million unique TCR beta chains across the 700 or so repertoires, and about 12 million of those chains were shared by two or more donors. A nearest-neighbor algorithm error-corrected the raw reads and collapsed the reads into unique sequences, merging closely related sequences to remove PCR and sequencing errors. V, D and J gene segments were assigned by aligning CDR3 sequences to IMGT reference sequences. Each retained sequence needed at least a six-nucleotide match to both a V gene segment and a J gene segment. A rearrangement counted as productive if the CDR3 had no stop codons and remained in frame with V and J, and every other rearrangement counted as non-productive. CDR3 was defined according to IMGT convention as the region running from the second conserved V-encoded cysteine to the conserved J-encoded phenylalanine. The earlier analysis of 587 of the donors excluded any sequence lacking an unambiguous match to a single V gene segment. An earlier analysis of a few hundred of the donors classified V segments as functional when productive rearrangements were above 56.7% and as segregating when the standard deviation between donors was above 5%. A statistical classification framework was built to diagnose cytomegalovirus status from the catalog of TCR beta chain sequences. A later analysis assigned V and J genes by comparing TCR nucleotide sequences with IMGT/GENE-DB human TR gene sequences. The TCRdist pipeline was used in a later analysis to assign CDR3 sequences and most-parsimonious VDJ recombination scenarios. In a later analysis, each TCR beta chain was defined by its CDR3 amino acid sequence together with its V-gene family, and reads lacking a unique V-gene family were excluded. A later analysis removed 450 to 600 highly shared, low-generation-probability nucleotide sequences to deal with suspected cross-contamination and a sequencing artifact. In a later analysis, a clonal expansion index was calculated for each public chain from normalized within-repertoire ranks of inferred template counts. In a later analysis, generation probabilities were computed using a VDJ recombination model fitted to out-of-frame rearrangements, and the results were checked against IGoR. In a later analysis, hypergeometric tests were used to score TCR-TCR, TCR-HLA and TCR-CMV co-occurrence, with a repertoire-size bias correction applied to TCR pairs. In a later analysis, false discovery rates were estimated by permuting HLA or CMV assignments 20 times. In a later analysis, co-occurring TCRs were grouped with DBSCAN, and TCRdist sequence similarity was added when clustering was performed within HLA-allele-positive subsets. Repertoires with fewer than 30,000 or more than 120,000 public chains, plus five repertoires with anomalous nucleotide sharing, were excluded from co-occurrence clustering. The table comes from immuneACCESS by way of TCRdb, which keeps in-frame sequences with V and J called. Part of the clones is missing from these tables; in studies checked, under half for an unresolved V gene and the rest for unknown reasons. D and trimming were read from the DNA, whereas the V and J calls and clone size are those reported in that table. Across this sample there are some 140,000 clones, with around 83% seen only once. Clones ranked in the top ten supply approximately 1.3% of the sample.

In total, around 600 healthy bone marrow donors made up the cohort. Cohort members were all nominally healthy when sampled, although unrecorded immune exposures were likely present. The donor tested CMV seropositive, placing the donor among the 289 seropositive members of the cohort. Each donor provided a peripheral blood sample, and peripheral blood mononuclear cells were used for TCR beta sequencing. Genomic DNA was extracted from the blood cell samples with the Qiagen DNeasy Blood Extraction Kit. Study-wide conclusions, independent of this receptor: A later analysis found that HLA-associated TCR beta chains were more clonally expanded and had lower generation probabilities than equally common non-associated chains. A further reported finding was that TCR beta sequences accurately predicted the HLA-A and HLA-B alleles for most subjects in the first cohort. The study gave a list of 150 to 200 TCR beta chains associated with cytomegalovirus. This cohort had only TCR beta chains sequenced, and the lack of alpha or paired-chain data limited which features could be detected. The presence/absence analyses assumed that sequencing depth was roughly uniform across donors, and that assumption may not be true. Linkage disequilibrium might explain the correlated functional status among segregating V segments, but an unknown experimental factor could not be excluded. Some IMGT-functional V segments, including TRBV6-2 and TRBV6-3, could not be distinguished by the 87-base-pair reads and were therefore excluded. Because some donors lacked HLA typing at each locus, the association tests relied only on the typed subset. While some public TCRs were present in many individuals, most TCR sequences turned up only very rarely across donors. In vitro tests confirmed that a few of the cytomegalovirus-associated TCR beta chains recognize cytomegalovirus antigens. The sequencing pipeline was judged likely to have produced a cluster of highly shared sequence variants as a technical artifact. In a later analysis, 16,951 TCR beta sequences were associated with specific HLA alleles at a false discovery rate of 0.05. The classifier was reported to diagnose cytomegalovirus status with high specificity and sensitivity in both the original cohort and the validation cohort. Compared with the roughly 710-donor mean, donors in an Asian-associated ancestry cluster had fewer N-insertions in productive TCRs, according to a later genetic analysis. The only immune exposure information available for the cohort was CMV serostatus. Most CMV-associated TCR beta chains appeared to be HLA-restricted in a later analysis, and the HLA associations seemed to be driven largely by CMV exposure. Assigning TCR associations to individual alleles was difficult when HLA alleles, especially DR and DQ, strongly co-occurred. It was suggested by the authors that the approach could potentially be generalized to other disease states and immunological phenotypes. Because counts were too low, around 18 rarely observed V segments, including chromosome 9 orphons, were left out of the earlier analysis of some 600 of the donors. In a later analysis, the rate of TCR association differed among HLA loci, with DRB1 alleles having the most associated TCRs and HLA-C alleles having the fewest. A later analysis reported that several top co-occurrence clusters appeared linked to parvovirus B19, influenza, CMV and Epstein-Barr virus. A later genetic analysis associated a missense DCLRE1C variant with V-gene and J-gene trimming of TCR beta chains, and an independent cohort replicated the association. Broadly in line with IMGT annotations, most TCR beta V segments showed up in productive rearrangements about 87% or about 30% of the time in an earlier analysis of under 700 of the donors.

The TCR was taken from a male donor in good health and CMV-seropositive. Sequencing was performed on PBMCs. Recombination joined TRBV7-9 with TRBJ2-3; the D segment cannot be called with confidence. The DNA is TGTGCCAGCAGCCCATATTACTCCGATACGCAGTATTTT. It translates as CASSPYYSDTQYF.